This T cell receptor beta chain was recovered during a study of blood T cell repertoires in COVID-19. Study-level background: Specimens from acute and convalescent COVID-19 originated in the United States, Italy and Spain. PBMCs, B-cell-depleted T cells, or T cells were the source of the cDNA or gDNA that made up the material.

In the source study's methods: Scientists estimated how many nucleated cells there were by amplifying reference gene primers. This table comes from immunoSEQ multiplex PCR, and its TCRdb copy is limited to in-frame clones, with some not included. The V and J calls and clone size come from that table; D and trimming were worked out from the DNA. The table lists a few hundred thousand clones, around 82% of them singletons. Germline CDR1 reads SGHDT; CDR2 reads YYEEEE. The CDR3 loop spans 15 amino acids. V was cut by 4 bases and J by 5 bases, with 16 bases left in between. The chain carries TRBV5-6 and TRBJ1-5, with D possibly TRBD1 on 6 matching bases. The receptor comes from a woman aged 45-65 years with acute or convalescent COVID-19. The material sequenced was peripheral blood. CDR3 sequence reads: CASSHLGYRDQPQHF. The CDR3 DNA sequence: TGTGCCAGCAGCCATCTGGGTTACAGGGATCAGCCCCAGCATTTT.